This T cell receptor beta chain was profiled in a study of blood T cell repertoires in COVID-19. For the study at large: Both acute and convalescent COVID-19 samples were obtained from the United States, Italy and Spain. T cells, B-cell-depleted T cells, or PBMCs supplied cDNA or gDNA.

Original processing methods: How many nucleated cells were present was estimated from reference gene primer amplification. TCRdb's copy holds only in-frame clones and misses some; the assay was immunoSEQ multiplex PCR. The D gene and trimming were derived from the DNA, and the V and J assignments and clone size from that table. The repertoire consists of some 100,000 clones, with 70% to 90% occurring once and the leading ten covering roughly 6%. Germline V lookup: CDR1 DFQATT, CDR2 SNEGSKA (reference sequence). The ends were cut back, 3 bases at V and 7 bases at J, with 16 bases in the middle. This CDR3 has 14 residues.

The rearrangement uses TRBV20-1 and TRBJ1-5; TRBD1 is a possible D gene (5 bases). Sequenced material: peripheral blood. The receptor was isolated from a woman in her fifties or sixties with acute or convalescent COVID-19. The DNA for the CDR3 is TGCAGTGCTAGTAGGCGGGGGGTTGGCCAGCCCCAGCATTTT. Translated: CSASRRGVGQPQHF.